The clone carrying this T cell receptor beta chain was counted a single time. The target antigen is unknown. Healthy adults negative for HIV, lacking recent acute infections or vaccinations, served as donors. This sample is drawn from a study of shared clonotypes between healthy human individuals. Study results and caveats: Generation probabilities of non-shared clonotypes were lower (relative to those shared by all four donors).

Trimming took 3 bases from V and 9 from J; bases not matched to a gene: 12. The CDR3 covers 16 residues. The germline V gene encodes CDR1 SEHNR and CDR2 FQNEAQ (reference sequence). Generated by immunoSEQ multiplex PCR, the TCRdb table keeps only in-frame clones and is missing some. The table has roughly 2.2 million clones, less than 95% seen once. Sequencing input: naive CD4+ T cells from PBMCs. Documented subset: CD45RA+ positively selected. The receptor was derived from a man between 18 and 35 years old in good health. Some clones in this sample may be carry-over from other donors' samples. This chain joins TRBV7-9 and TRBJ2-1, with 9 bases aligning to TRBD2. CDR3 in DNA: TGTGCCAGCAGCTTTATCAGGCGGGAGGGCGGGCTTGAGCAGTTCTTC. It is translated as CASSFIRREGGLEQFF.